This TCR beta chain derives from a study of cytomegalovirus exposure and HLA in healthy donors. The PCR used 60 Vbeta and 13 Jbeta primers. TCRdb's copy holds only in-frame clones and misses some; the assay was immunoSEQ multiplex PCR. Of 150,000 to 200,000 clones listed, approximately 83% are singletons. This CDR3 is built from 17 residues. Per the germline V gene, CDR1 is SGHNT and CDR2 is YYREEE (reference sequence). With 5 bases removed from V and 1 base from J, the gap between germline ends came to 21 bases. Sequenced: PBMCs. This receptor was obtained from a boy aged 2-15 years in good health and CMV-seronegative. This chain connects TRBV5-4 to TRBJ1-1; maybe TRBD1 (5 bases). The CDR3 DNA reads as TGTGCCAGCAGTCCCGTGAGGAGGGGATATACGAACACTGAAGCTTTCTTT. Translation: CASSPVRRGYTNTEAFF.